The present T cell receptor beta chain was sequenced within a study of blood T cell repertoires in COVID-19. Study-level information: Italy, Spain and the United States were the sources of the convalescent and acute COVID-19 samples. PBMCs, B-cell-depleted T cells, or T cells provided the cDNA or gDNA that made up the material.

Germline lookup yields CDR1 SNHLY and CDR2 FYNNEI. V gave up 4 bases and J gave up 1 base, with 20 bases separating them. The CDR3 has 18 residues. Authors' data handling: Nucleated cell number was recorded as an estimate derived from reference gene primer amplification. Generated by immunoSEQ multiplex PCR, the TCRdb table keeps only in-frame clones and is missing some. D and trimming were read from the DNA, whereas the V and J calls and clone size are those reported in that table. The sample consists of some 230,000 clones, 65% to 85% of them appearing once. The origin of this receptor is a woman aged 55-70 years with acute or convalescent COVID-19. The chain is built from TRBV2 and TRBJ2-1; D unclear. Sequences were obtained from peripheral blood. In DNA form, the CDR3 reads TGTGCCAGCAGTGGGGTGGGCAGGCCGATAGTTTCCTACAATGAGCAGTTCTTC. Translating gives CASSGVGRPIVSYNEQFF.